Each of the 13 T cell receptor beta chains below was sequenced from the same sample in a study of cytomegalovirus exposure and HLA in healthy donors. The PCR contained 60 Vbeta and 13 Jbeta primers. Produced via immunoSEQ multiplex PCR; TCRdb's table is partial and in-frame only. The sample contains 150,000 to 200,000 clones, about 78% of which appear only once. Sequencing input: PBMCs. The receptors were sampled from a woman aged 45-59 years in good health and CMV-seropositive.

The chain links TRBV5-4 to TRBJ1-5, with unresolved D. CDR1 and CDR2 (germline): SGHNT, YYREEE (reference sequence). This CDR3 is 13 amino acids long. V was trimmed by 7 bases and J by 4 bases, leaving 12 bases between them. CDR3 DNA sequence: TGTGCCAGCGCAGTCAACATGAATCAGCCCCAGCATTTT. It translates to CASAVNMNQPQHF. Filled out from reference TRBV5-4 and TRBJ1-5, the complete variable domain reads ETGVTQSPTHLIKTRGQQVTLRCSSQSGHNTVSWYQQALGQGPQFIFQYYREEENGRGNFPPRFSGLQFPNYSSELNVNALELDDSALYLCASAVNMNQPQHFGDGTRLSIL.

This sequence joins TRBV15 and TRBJ1-5; D is uncertain. V was trimmed by 0 bases and J by 4 bases, leaving 13 bases between them. This CDR3 contains 16 residues. Germline CDR1 is LNHNV and CDR2 is YYDKDF (reference sequence). The CDR3 reads CATSRDYSGTNQPQHF. The CDR3 DNA reads TGTGCCACCAGCAGAGACTACAGTGGAACTAATCAGCCCCAGCATTTT. Full variable domain (remainder filled in from reference TRBV15 and TRBJ1-5): DAMVIQNPRYQVTQFGKPVTLSCSQTLNHNVMYWYQQKSSQAPKLLFHYYDKDFNNEADTPDNFQSRRPNTSFCFLDIRSPGLGDTAMYLCATSRDYSGTNQPQHFGDGTRLSIL.

The chain employs TRBV5-1 and TRBJ2-1; D remains ambiguous. In germline, CDR1 is SGHRS, CDR2 YFSETQ. The CDR3 contains 16 residues. Trimming stripped 4 bases from V and 0 bases from J, with 14 bases between. The CDR3 nucleotides are TGCGCCAGCAGCCCCGGCGGAGCGAGCTCCTACAATGAGCAGTTCTTC. Protein sequence: CASSPGGASSYNEQFF.

The gene calls are TRBV30 and TRBJ2-2; 8 bases are a match to TRBD1. This CDR3 has 15 amino acids. Germline values: CDR1 GTSNPN, CDR2 SVGIG (reference sequence). After removal of 4 bases from V and 5 bases from J, the junction contained 9 bases not matched to a gene. CDR3 sequence reads: CAWTDRGALTGELFF. In nucleotides, the CDR3 is TGTGCCTGGACCGACAGGGGAGCCCTTACCGGGGAGCTGTTTTTT.

CDR3 DNA: TGTGCCTGGGATGGACAGGTATCTAACTATGGCTACACCTTC. Encoded protein: CAWDGQVSNYGYTF. This chain connects TRBV30 to TRBJ1-2; 7 bases match TRBD1. The germline CDR1 and CDR2 sequences are GTSNPN and SVGIG (reference sequence). The CDR3 consists of 14 residues. With V trimmed by 5 bases and J by 0 bases, 6 bases remained unmatched.

The chain combines TRBV29-1 with TRBJ2-7; 7 positions match TRBD1. Germline-derived CDR1 and CDR2 are SQVTM and ANQGSEA. The CDR3 consists of 11 residues. Germline trimming cut 4 bases from V and 5 bases from J; bases unmatched to any gene: 2. CDR3 loop: CSVGQGHEQYF. DNA of the CDR3: TGCAGCGTTGGACAGGGCCACGAGCAGTACTTC.

This clone was detected a few times. The J gene is TRBJ1-4, the V gene TRBV4-1; 8 bases fit TRBD1. V was clipped by 5 bases and J by 8 bases; unmatched bases: 10. The CDR3 contains 15 residues. Germline lookup yields CDR1 MGHRA and CDR2 YSYEKL. The CDR3 DNA reads as TGCGCCAGCAGCAGACAACAGGGGGATTCGGAAAAACTGTTTTTT. Amino acid sequence: CASSRQQGDSEKLFF.

The chain carries TRBV7-9 and TRBJ1-2, with D maybe TRBD1 (5 bases). Trimming removed 4 bases at V and 8 bases at J, with 20 bases between. Germline values: CDR1 SEHNR, CDR2 FQNEAQ (reference sequence). CDR3 size: 15 residues. This chain's CDR3 is CASSSSGGSKGGYTF. CDR3 nucleotides: TGTGCCAGCAGCTCGTCCGGTGGCTCTAAGGGGGGCTACACCTTC.

In this sample, this clone turned up a few times. V is TRBV6-5 and J is TRBJ2-1, with TRBD2 matching 8 bases. Germline V gives CDR1 MNHEY, CDR2 SVGAGI. Trimming removed 2 bases from V and 12 bases from J; junction bases left unmatched: 12. CDR3 length: 15 residues. Here the CDR3 reads CASSYKAGGDIRQFF. CDR3 coding DNA: TGTGCCAGCAGTTACAAGGCGGGGGGCGATATTAGGCAGTTCTTC.

The chain is built from TRBV2 and TRBJ1-3; D call uncertain. The CDR3 loop spans 11 amino acids. Germline CDR1 SNHLY, CDR2 FYNNEI. V was cut by 2 bases and J by 9 bases, with 5 bases left in between. CDR3 residues: CASSELFTIYF. Here the CDR3 DNA reads TGTGCCAGCAGTGAACTATTCACCATATATTTT. Complete variable domain (other parts from reference TRBV2 and TRBJ1-3): EPEVTQTPSHQVTQMGQEVILRCVPISNHLYFYWYRQILGQKVEFLVSFYNNEISEKSEIFDDQFSVERPDGSNFTLKIRSTKLEDSAMYFCASSELFTIYFGEGSWLTVV.

This clone was seen once. This chain joins TRBV4-1 and TRBJ1-2; the D is unclear. CDR1 MGHRA and CDR2 YSYEKL come from the germline V gene. V was clipped by 5 bases and J by 1 base, with 8 bases between them. The CDR3 sequence is 13 residues long. The CDR3 is CASSFQVNYGYTF. The CDR3 DNA reads TGCGCCAGCAGCTTTCAGGTTAACTATGGCTACACCTTC.

CDR3 nucleotide sequence: TGTGCCAGAAGCCTACTTAGCAATCAGCCCCAGCATTTT. Its translation is CARSLLSNQPQHF. This rearrangement joins TRBV5-3 to TRBJ1-5; unclear D gene. TRBV5-3 counts as an open reading frame of uncertain function. CDR3 length: 13 residues. V was shortened by 4 bases and J by 0 bases, with 5 bases between the two germline ends.

The chain combines TRBV5-6 with TRBJ2-2, with 8 nucleotides matching TRBD1. CDR3 size: 18 residues. Germline values: CDR1 SGHDT, CDR2 YYEEEE. The V and J ends lost 4 bases and 4 bases, in that order; junction bases with no gene match: 15. The CDR3 sequence is CASSNPVAGGLVTGELFF. The CDR3, as DNA: TGTGCCAGCAGCAACCCGGTGGCAGGGGGCTTGGTCACCGGGGAGCTGTTTTTT. The entire variable domain, with the rest obtained from reference TRBV5-6 and TRBJ2-2, is as follows: DAGVTQSPTHLIKTRGQQVTLRCSPKSGHDTVSWYQQALGQGPQFIFQYYEEEERQRGNFPDRFSGHQFPNYSSELNVNALLLGDSALYLCASSNPVAGGLVTGELFFGEGSRLTVL.